The 27 T cell receptor beta chains given below trace back to one sample, sequenced in a study of blood T cell repertoires in COVID-19. Clones were read by immunoSEQ multiplex PCR, and TCRdb kept only the in-frame ones, dropping some. This table has under 300,000 clones, roughly 84% appearing once. The sample taken for sequencing was peripheral blood. These receptors came from a middle-aged woman with active or convalescent COVID-19.

The gene calls are TRBV4-1 and TRBJ1-1; a possible D gene is TRBD1 (5 bases). V dropped 3 bases and J dropped 3 bases, with 14 bases sitting between them. Germline V gene lookup returns CDR1 MGHRA and CDR2 YSYEKL. The CDR3 spans 15 residues. The CDR3 DNA reads as TGCGCCAGCAGCCAGGAACAATGGGGGGACACTGAAGCTTTCTTT. As protein: CASSQEQWGDTEAFF.

The chain employs TRBV5-1 and TRBJ2-1, with D possibly TRBD2 on 7 matching bases. With 3 bases removed from V and 7 bases from J, the gap between germline ends came to 14 bases. This CDR3 region has 14 residues. The germline V gene encodes CDR1 SGHRS and CDR2 YFSETQ. CDR3 DNA: TGCGCCAGCAGCTCTGGGGGGGCCACTAATGAGCAGTTCTTC. Translating gives CASSSGGATNEQFF.

This chain uses TRBV5-5 with TRBJ2-3; 7 positions match TRBD1. CDR3 length: 17 residues. Trimming cost V 4 bases and J 1 base; bases outside gene matches: 12. Germline V CDR1 and CDR2: SGHKS, YYEKEE (reference sequence). The CDR3 sequence is CASSTKFLGQGTDTQYF. CDR3 sequence (DNA): TGTGCCAGCAGCACTAAATTTCTTGGACAGGGCACAGATACGCAGTATTTT. Based on the CDR3 plus reference TRBV5-5 and TRBJ2-3, the full variable domain is DAGVTQSPTHLIKTRGQQVTLRCSPISGHKSVSWYQQVLGQGPQFIFQYYEKEERGRGNFPDRFSARQFPNYSSELNVNALLLGDSALYLCASSTKFLGQGTDTQYFGPGTRLTVL.

The CDR3 DNA is TGTGCCAGCAGCTTGGCGGGGGGCGGCGACGCTTTCTTT. Amino acids: CASSLAGGGDAFF. The chain couples TRBV5-8 to TRBJ1-1; D perhaps matches TRBD1 (6 bases). The germline V and J ends were trimmed by 0 bases and 11 bases, with 14 bases remaining between them. From germline, CDR1 is SGHTS and CDR2 YDEGEE. The CDR3 contains 13 residues.

The chain recombines TRBV6-5 with TRBJ1-2; 8 bases map to TRBD1. The V gene end was trimmed by 8 bases and the J gene end by 2 bases; junction bases not matched to a gene: 4. This CDR3 is 13 amino acids long. Germline V gives CDR1 MNHEY, CDR2 SVGAGI. This chain's CDR3 is CASAGTGNYGYTF. The CDR3 DNA is TGTGCCAGCGCCGGGACAGGAAACTATGGCTACACCTTC.

The rearrangement links TRBV5-4 to TRBJ1-3; TRBD1 aligns across 7 bases. Germline V gives CDR1 SGHNT, CDR2 YYREEE (reference sequence). This CDR3 is built from 14 residues. V shed 2 bases, J shed 3 bases, and the junction held 2 bases outside the gene matches. The CDR3 spells CASSLGGRGNTIYF. The CDR3 coding sequence is TGTGCCAGCAGCTTAGGGGGCCGTGGAAACACCATATATTTT.

The chain employs TRBV11-2 and TRBJ1-3; 9 positions match TRBD1. CDR1 and CDR2 (germline): SGHAT, FQNNGV. The V and J ends lost 8 bases and 3 bases, in that order; junction bases with no gene match: 8. The CDR3 consists of 15 residues. CDR3 amino acids: CASGLTGGLGNTIYF. DNA for the CDR3: TGTGCCAGCGGGCTGACAGGGGGTCTTGGAAACACCATATATTTT.

In regard to this clone: One end of the junction does not line up with germline, which may come from a read error. The CDR3, as DNA: TGTGCCAGCAGTGGACAGGGTCGGACTGAAGCTTTTTTT. Translated: CASSGQGRTEAFF. The chain is built from TRBV2 and TRBJ1-1, with 7 nucleotides matching TRBD1. The CDR3 consists of 13 residues. The germline V gene has CDR1 SNHLY and CDR2 FYNNEI. The full variable domain, in which reference TRBV2 and TRBJ1-1 provide the parts outside the CDR3, is EPEVTQTPSHQVTQMGQEVILRCVPISNHLYFYWYRQILGQKVEFLVSFYNNEISEKSEIFDDQFSVERPDGSNFTLKIRSTKLEDSAMYFCASSGQGRTEAFFGQGTRLTVV.

The chain combines TRBV19 with TRBJ2-1; 8 bases match TRBD1. Germline CDR1 reads LNHDA; CDR2 reads SQIVND (reference sequence). This CDR3 spans 15 amino acids. V trimming: 6 bases; J trimming: 0 bases; junction bases outside the gene matches: 4. The CDR3 region is CASSADRDSYNEQFF. The CDR3 nucleotides read TGTGCCAGTAGCGCGGACAGGGACTCCTACAATGAGCAGTTCTTC.

This clone appeared many times. J is TRBJ1-5 and V is TRBV6-4, with 10 bases identical to TRBD1. The germline V gene encodes CDR1 MRHNA and CDR2 SNTAGT. The CDR3 has 15 residues. The junction had 1 base not matched to a gene; V was cut back by 3 bases and J by 2 bases. The DNA of the CDR3 is TGTGCCAGCAGTGAAGGGACAGGGGGCAATCAGCCCCAGCATTTT. As protein: CASSEGTGGNQPQHF.

The chain couples TRBV5-4 to TRBJ2-1; 7 positions agree with TRBD2. V trimming: 4 bases; J trimming: 0 bases; junction bases outside the gene matches: 4. This CDR3 comprises 15 residues. The germline CDR1 and CDR2 sequences are SGHNT and YYREEE (reference sequence). The CDR3 DNA sequence: TGTGCCAGCAGCCCTAGCGGTAGCTCCTACAATGAGCAGTTCTTC. Translation: CASSPSGSSYNEQFF. The full variable domain, completed using reference TRBV5-4 and TRBJ2-1, is ETGVTQSPTHLIKTRGQQVTLRCSSQSGHNTVSWYQQALGQGPQFIFQYYREEENGRGNFPPRFSGLQFPNYSSELNVNALELDDSALYLCASSPSGSSYNEQFFGPGTRLTVL.

This clone was detected only once. This rearrangement joins TRBV5-1 to TRBJ1-1; D is unresolved. CDR1 is SGHRS, CDR2 YFSETQ, per germline. The CDR3 is 14 amino acids. The V and J ends lost 0 bases and 1 base respectively, with 7 bases between them. CDR3 protein: CASSLAGWNTEAFF. The CDR3 bases are TGCGCCAGCAGCTTGGCCGGTTGGAACACTGAAGCTTTCTTT.

The V and J genes are TRBV6-4 and TRBJ2-1, with TRBD2 matching over 10 bases. CDR3 length: 16 residues. Germline CDR1 MRHNA, CDR2 SNTAGT. J was trimmed by 8 bases and V by 0 bases; bases with no gene match: 7. In DNA, the CDR3 is TGTGCCAGCAGTGACTCCAGCGGGGGGGCCTCCCATGAGCAGTTCTTC. Residues: CASSDSSGGASHEQFF.

The chain recombines TRBV6-2 or TRBV6-3 with TRBJ1-2, with 7 positions matching TRBD1. In germline, CDR1 is MNHEY, CDR2 SVGEGT. After removal of 6 bases from V and 10 bases from J, the junction contained 14 bases not matched to a gene. CDR3 length equals 14 residues. The CDR3 region is CASSRTGTVGFYTF. The CDR3 coding sequence is TGTGCCAGCAGCAGGACCGGGACAGTTGGTTTCTACACCTTC.

This chain links TRBV7-9 with TRBJ2-2; D may be TRBD1 (5 bases). The CDR3 runs 13 residues. The germline gives CDR1 SEHNR, CDR2 FQNEAQ (reference sequence). V dropped 10 bases and J dropped 0 bases, with 9 bases sitting between them. The CDR3, as DNA: TGTGCCAAGGGGTGGGCGAACACCGGGGAGCTGTTTTTT. The encoded protein is CAKGWANTGELFF.

This chain joins TRBV23-1 and TRBJ1-4; possible D gene TRBD1, 6 bases. TRBV23-1 is labeled an ORF, and its function is uncertain. Between the trimmed V and J ends, which lost 0 bases and 4 bases, there was a span of 18 bases. This CDR3 is built from 18 residues. The DNA of the CDR3 is TGCGCCAGCAGTCAATCGGTCTGTCTGACAGGACTTAATGAAAAACTGTTTTTT. Protein sequence: CASSQSVCLTGLNEKLFF.

V gene TRBV3-1 (or the pseudogene TRBV3-2) combines with J gene TRBJ2-5; 11 bases are a match to TRBD2. The germline CDR1 and CDR2 sequences are LGHDT and YNNKEL (reference sequence). CDR3 size: 13 residues. The V gene end was trimmed by 5 bases and the J gene end by 4 bases; junction bases not matched to a gene: 0. The CDR3 nucleotides are TGTGCCAGCAGCGGGACTAGCGGAGAGACCCAGTACTTC. Its translation: CASSGTSGETQYF.

The gene calls are TRBV14 and TRBJ2-3; 7 nucleotides agree with TRBD1. The CDR3 is 18 residues long. V dropped 5 bases and J dropped 0; count of bases not matched to a gene: 14. CDR1 SGHDN and CDR2 FVKESK come from the germline V gene. The CDR3 bases are TGTGCCAGCAGCTCAGATTTACAGGGGCTTCTGAGCACAGATACGCAGTATTTT. The encoded protein is CASSSDLQGLLSTDTQYF.

V usage is TRBV24-1 and J usage is TRBJ2-3, with D perhaps matching TRBD1 (6 bases). V was pared by 6 bases and J by 6 bases, with 18 bases between. The CDR3 is 15 residues long. Germline-derived CDR1 and CDR2 are KGHDR and SFDVKD. This chain's CDR3 is CATSSRTEARDTQYF. In DNA, the CDR3 is TGTGCCACCAGTAGCAGGACAGAAGCTCGGGATACGCAGTATTTT.

This chain links TRBV3-1 (or the pseudogene TRBV3-2) with TRBJ1-2, with 7 bases aligning to TRBD1. The CDR3 is 17 residues long. CDR1 and CDR2 from the germline V gene are LGHDT and YNNKEL (reference sequence). With 0 bases clipped from V and 2 bases from J, the junction kept 9 bases outside the gene matches. The CDR3, as DNA: TGTGCCAGCAGCCAAGATTCACAGGGGTTAGAAAACTATGGCTACACCTTC. Amino acids: CASSQDSQGLENYGYTF.

J is TRBJ2-5 and V is TRBV3-1 (or the pseudogene TRBV3-2); 8 bases are a match to TRBD1. The germline CDR1 and CDR2 sequences are LGHDT and YNNKEL (reference sequence). The CDR3 has 14 residues. The trim removed 1 base at V and 5 bases at J, leaving 3 bases unmatched. The CDR3 DNA sequence: TGTGCCAGCAGCCAAGGACAGGGGTACGAGACCCAGTACTTC. Translated: CASSQGQGYETQYF.

This clone has just a few counts. The rearrangement joins TRBV27 to TRBJ2-3; 11 positions match TRBD1. Germline V gene sequence: CDR1 MNHEY, CDR2 SMNVEV (reference sequence). With 7 bases clipped from V and 2 bases from J, the junction kept 11 bases outside the gene matches. CDR3 length: 17 residues. The CDR3 spells CASIPLGTGGDTDTQYF. The CDR3 DNA reads TGTGCCAGCATTCCCCTGGGGACAGGGGGTGACACAGATACGCAGTATTTT.

The chain couples TRBV5-4 to TRBJ1-5; possible D gene TRBD1, 5 bases. The V gene lost 3 bases and the J gene lost 3 bases, with 16 bases spanning the gap. In germline, CDR1 is SGHNT, CDR2 YYREEE (reference sequence). CDR3 length equals 16 residues. The CDR3: CASSWGGGANNQPQHF. CDR3 nucleotide sequence: TGTGCCAGCAGCTGGGGGGGAGGGGCCAACAATCAGCCCCAGCATTTT.

The chain links TRBV6-5 to TRBJ1-1; 8 bases agree with TRBD1. Germline assignment: CDR1 MNHEY and CDR2 SVGAGI. The CDR3 sequence is 14 residues long. With V trimmed by 5 bases and J by 3 bases, 5 bases remained unmatched. CDR3 nucleotides: TGTGCCAGCAGTCAAACAGGGGGGGACACTGAAGCTTTCTTT. It yields the protein CASSQTGGDTEAFF.

This clone was detected a few times. The CDR3 DNA sequence: TGTGCTAGTGGTTCCGGACAGATTCAAGAGACCCAGTACTTC. Translating it yields CASGSGQIQETQYF. The chain uses TRBV12-5 and TRBJ2-5; a weak D match, TRBD1 (6 bases). Trimming removed 4 bases at V and 2 bases at J, with 11 bases between. The CDR3 sequence is 14 residues long. Germline V gene data show CDR1 as LGHNT and CDR2 as FRNRAP.

The genes are TRBV28 and TRBJ1-5, with D possibly being TRBD1 (6 bases). Trimming shortened V by 6 bases and J by 5 bases, and 26 bases separated the two germline ends. The CDR3 totals 18 residues. Germline values: CDR1 MDHEN, CDR2 SYDVKM. CDR3 coding DNA: TGTGCCAGCAGCCACTCTACAGGGTTAGGTTCGTTGGATCAGCCCCAGCATTTT. Translated, it gives CASSHSTGLGSLDQPQHF.

The chain is built from TRBV18 and TRBJ1-2; 8 nucleotides align to TRBD1. CDR1 is KGHSH, CDR2 LQKENI, per germline. The CDR3 is 16 residues long. V lost 2 bases, J lost 1 base, and 6 bases stayed unmatched. In DNA, the CDR3 is TGTGCCAGCTCACCAACGTTACAGGGGGTTAACTATGGCTACACCTTC. Amino acids: CASSPTLQGVNYGYTF.